This T cell receptor (beta chain) was recovered during a study of cytotoxic CD8 clonotypes in ibrutinib-treated CLL. Study-level findings and limits: Sustained-remission and progressing patients' sampling times differed.

Sequenced by immunoSEQ multiplex PCR; TCRdb stores in-frame clones only, minus some. The sample carries over 250,000 clones, approximately 76% recorded once. This CDR3 region has 14 residues. Deletions cut 4 bases from V and 4 bases from J, with 11 bases between. The germline gives CDR1 SGHNT, CDR2 YYREEE (reference sequence). Of note for this clone: Its specificity is not known.

This specimen was PBMCs, taken at disease progression, from a patient treated with ibrutinib. The receptor was isolated from a human donor with chronic lymphocytic leukemia. J is TRBJ1-4 and V is TRBV5-4; unclear D gene. The CDR3 DNA follows: TGTGCCAGCAGCCTAGGACGGATTAATGAAAAACTGTTTTTT. Translating gives CASSLGRINEKLFF.